One sample yielded the 28 T cell receptor beta chains listed below, sequenced in a study of CD4 T cells in relation to SARS-CoV-2 and coronaviruses. Some clones are missing from TCRdb's copy, which holds only in-frame ones; the method was immunoSEQ multiplex PCR. Here the sample spans about 15,000 clones, 78% being singletons. Unexposed donor CD4+ T cells date from about 2011-2018, before the COVID-19 pandemic. After roughly ten days of culture, CD4+ T cells were isolated. Antigens for these TCRs are unknown. Sequences were obtained from CD4+ T cells from PBMCs, cultured in vitro. The source of these receptors is a human donor in good health.

The chain recombines TRBV2 with TRBJ1-6; no clear D. The CDR3 is 12 residues long. CDR1 is SNHLY and CDR2 is FYNNEI in the germline V gene. Trimming removed 6 bases from V and 14 bases from J, with 14 bases in between. The CDR3 coding sequence is TGTGCCAGCAGCGAGAGCCCCCGGGCCCTCCACTTT. It encodes CASSESPRALHF.

A single count supports this clone. The rearrangement joins TRBV5-1 to TRBJ1-1; D is unclear. Germline V gene lookup returns CDR1 SGHRS and CDR2 YFSETQ. The ends were cut back, 0 bases at V and 4 bases at J, with 1 base in the middle. CDR3 length equals 11 residues. CDR3: CASSLATEAFF. The CDR3 DNA reads TGCGCCAGCAGCTTGGCCACTGAAGCTTTCTTT.

The gene calls are TRBV27 and TRBJ1-3, with unresolved D. V was clipped by 4 bases and J by 0 bases, with 16 bases between them. The CDR3 loop spans 17 amino acids. The germline V gene encodes CDR1 MNHEY and CDR2 SMNVEV (reference sequence). In DNA, the CDR3 is TGTGCCAGCAGTTCCATTCCCCTATCCTCCTCTGGAAACACCATATATTTT. This translates into CASSSIPLSSSGNTIYF.

The chain links TRBV5-1 to TRBJ2-7; D unresolved. There are 11 residues in the CDR3. The V end was cut by 7 bases, the J end by 6 bases, with 11 bases between. Germline V gene sequence: CDR1 SGHRS, CDR2 YFSETQ. CDR3 loop: CASSSAREQYF. The CDR3 nucleotides read TGCGCCAGCTCGTCGGCCCGCGAGCAGTACTTC.

The chain combines TRBV28 with TRBJ2-4; D call uncertain. Germline-derived CDR1 and CDR2 are MDHEN and SYDVKM. There are 13 residues in the CDR3. The V and J ends lost 7 bases and 4 bases respectively, with 11 bases between them. CDR3 in DNA: TGTGCCAGCACGGAGACCGATAAAAACATTCAGTACTTC. Translation: CASTETDKNIQYF.

This clone has a handful of counts. The chain recombines TRBV7-9 with TRBJ1-6, with TRBD1 matching 7 bases. This CDR3 region has 16 residues. With V trimmed by 3 bases and J by 11 bases, 13 bases remained unmatched. CDR1 is SEHNR, CDR2 FQNEAQ, per germline (reference sequence). The CDR3 DNA is TGTGCCAGCAGCTTGGGCACAGGGGACCCCTTAGCACCCCTCCACTTT. As protein: CASSLGTGDPLAPLHF.

The J gene is TRBJ2-5, the V gene TRBV7-9; D possibly corresponds to TRBD2 (6 bases). Germline V gives CDR1 SEHNR, CDR2 FQNEAQ (reference sequence). The V end was cut by 2 bases, the J end by 4 bases, with 8 bases between. CDR3 length: 13 amino acids. The CDR3 nucleotides read TGTGCCAGCAGCTTAAACGGGGGAGAGACCCAGTACTTC. Translated: CASSLNGGETQYF. The full variable domain, rest sourced from reference TRBV7-9 and TRBJ2-5, is DTGVSQNPRHKITKRGQNVTFRCDPISEHNRLYWYRQTLGQGPEFLTYFQNEAQLEKSRLLSDRFSAERPKGSFSTLEIQRTEQGDSAMYLCASSLNGGETQYFGPGTRLLVL.

The chain has TRBV29-1 and TRBJ2-3; D tentatively fits TRBD1 or TRBD2 (5 bases each). Trimming left V 7 bases short and J 2 bases short, with 25 bases between. Germline CDR1 SQVTM, CDR2 ANQGSEA. The CDR3 spans 17 residues. CDR3 protein: CSAGSYGRTLITDTQYF. DNA of the CDR3: TGCAGCGCAGGGAGCTATGGCAGGACCCTAATCACAGATACGCAGTATTTT.

In DNA, the CDR3 is TGTGCCAGCAGGGACGGCTACTCCTATAATTCACCCCTCCACTTT. As protein: CASRDGYSYNSPLHF. The chain employs TRBV6-5 and TRBJ1-6; D remains unclear. CDR1 MNHEY and CDR2 SVGAGI come from the germline V gene. V shed 6 bases and J shed 0 bases, with 9 bases lying between them. This CDR3 comprises 15 residues.

V gene TRBV5-1 combines with J gene TRBJ2-5; 7 bases map to TRBD1. The CDR3 has 13 residues. Per the germline V gene, CDR1 is SGHRS and CDR2 is YFSETQ. The V and J ends lost 4 bases and 4 bases, in that order; junction bases with no gene match: 4. CDR3 coding DNA: TGCGCCAGCAGCGCACAGGGGCGAGAGACCCAGTACTTC. Residues: CASSAQGRETQYF.

The genes are TRBV12-5 and TRBJ1-1; TRBD1 is a possible D gene (6 bases). CDR1 and CDR2 (germline): LGHNT, FRNRAP. The V and J ends lost 1 base and 5 bases respectively, with 17 bases between them. This CDR3 comprises 16 residues. The CDR3 DNA reads TGTGCTAGTGGTTTGGCCTTTACAGGGTCCGGTACTGAAGCTTTCTTT. Translating gives CASGLAFTGSGTEAFF.

This chain connects TRBV6-6 to TRBJ1-1; D is possibly TRBD1 (6 bases). V was shortened by 0 bases and J by 4 bases, with 15 bases between the two germline ends. This CDR3 has 16 amino acids. In germline, CDR1 is MNHNY, CDR2 SVGAGI (reference sequence). This CDR3 is CASSYSSWGRGTEAFF. The CDR3, as DNA: TGTGCCAGCAGTTACTCGAGTTGGGGCAGGGGCACTGAAGCTTTCTTT.

Here the CDR3 reads CASSSGRTNTQYF. The CDR3 nucleotides are TGTGCCAGTAGTAGCGGGAGGACGAATACGCAGTATTTT. The V gene is TRBV19, the J gene TRBJ2-3, with TRBD2 identical over 8 bases. Trimming at V came to 4 bases and at J to 7 bases, leaving 4 bases not matched to a gene. From germline, CDR1 is LNHDA and CDR2 SQIVND (reference sequence). There are 13 residues in the CDR3.

V gene TRBV27 combines with J gene TRBJ2-1; perhaps D is TRBD1 or TRBD2 (5 bases each). Germline V CDR1 and CDR2: MNHEY, SMNVEV (reference sequence). Trimming removed 4 bases from V and 10 bases from J, with 14 bases in between. This CDR3 is 13 amino acids long. CDR3 amino acids: CASSWDPNQEQFF. In DNA form, the CDR3 reads TGTGCCAGCAGTTGGGACCCAAATCAAGAGCAGTTCTTC.

J is TRBJ2-3 and V is TRBV14; 16 bases are shared with TRBD2. The length of the CDR3 is 21 residues. The ends lost 0 bases at V and 1 base at J; junction bases unmatched: 10. Per the germline V gene, CDR1 is SGHDN and CDR2 is FVKESK. The CDR3 nucleotides are TGTGCCAGCAGCCAAGATCGAGCCGGGACTAGCGGGAGGGCCCGCACAGATACGCAGTATTTT. This gives the protein CASSQDRAGTSGRARTDTQYF.

This clone appeared a few times. The chain couples TRBV19 to TRBJ1-5, with 8 bases fitting TRBD1. J gave up 6 bases and V 7 bases, and 14 bases lay outside the gene matches. The CDR3 sequence is 16 residues long. Germline V gene sequence: CDR1 LNHDA, CDR2 SQIVND (reference sequence). Here the CDR3 reads CASTTKAGQGGQPQHF. In nucleotides, the CDR3 is TGTGCCAGTACCACGAAAGCCGGACAGGGAGGTCAGCCCCAGCATTTT.

In its sample, this clone was seen once. The chain uses TRBV29-1 and TRBJ1-2; D remains unclear. The CDR3 spans 12 residues. Trimming left V 2 bases short and J 7 bases short, with 11 bases between. CDR1 and CDR2 from the germline V gene are SQVTM and ANQGSEA. This CDR3 reads CSVEPGVGGYTF. The CDR3 nucleotides are TGCAGCGTTGAACCGGGAGTGGGTGGCTACACCTTC.

The chain combines TRBV5-1 with TRBJ1-1, with 7 nucleotides matching TRBD1. The V gene end was trimmed by 4 bases and the J gene end by 8 bases; junction bases not matched to a gene: 8. Per the germline V gene, CDR1 is SGHRS and CDR2 is YFSETQ. The CDR3 has 13 amino acids. CDR3 in DNA: TGCGCCAGCAGCAGGGAAAGGGGGCACGAAGCTTTCTTT. Translating it yields CASSRERGHEAFF. Combining the CDR3 with reference TRBV5-1 and TRBJ1-1 gives the whole variable domain KAGVTQTPRYLIKTRGQQVTLSCSPISGHRSVSWYQQTPGQGLQFLFEYFSETQRNKGNFPGRFSGRQFSNSRSEMNVSTLELGDSALYLCASSRERGHEAFFGQGTRLTVV.

This chain connects TRBV19 to TRBJ2-4, with 7 nucleotides matching TRBD2. After removal of 6 bases from V and 6 bases from J, the junction contained 11 bases not matched to a gene. CDR1 LNHDA and CDR2 SQIVND come from the germline V gene (reference sequence). The CDR3 extends over 15 amino acids. The CDR3 loop reads CASRSVGGSRNIQYF. The CDR3 DNA reads as TGTGCCAGTAGGTCAGTGGGGGGGTCGAGAAACATTCAGTACTTC.

This clone was seen a handful of times. The chain is built from TRBV30 and TRBJ1-4; D perhaps matches TRBD1 (6 bases). The CDR3 runs 14 residues. V lost 1 base, J lost 7 bases, and 13 bases lay in between. Germline CDR1 is GTSNPN and CDR2 is SVGIG (reference sequence). The CDR3 sequence is CAWSAQGSSEKLFF. Here the CDR3 DNA reads TGTGCCTGGAGTGCGCAGGGGAGTTCTGAAAAACTGTTTTTT.

The CDR3 DNA reads as TGTGCCAGCAGCGTAGATCCAAAGGCGGGTGGCTACACCTTC. This gives the protein CASSVDPKAGGYTF. The J gene is TRBJ1-2, the V gene TRBV9; no clear D. V dropped 0 bases and J dropped 7 bases, with 13 bases sitting between them. CDR1 and CDR2 from the germline V gene are SGDLS and YYNGEE. This CDR3 is built from 14 residues.

The chain combines TRBV5-6 with TRBJ1-3; TRBD1 is a possible D gene (5 bases). The CDR3 spans 14 residues. Germline loops: CDR1 SGHDT, CDR2 YYEEEE. V was clipped by 7 bases and J by 0 bases, with 11 bases between them. The CDR3 protein is CASVAQGSGNTIYF. CDR3 nucleotide sequence: TGTGCCAGCGTCGCCCAGGGCTCTGGAAACACCATATATTTT.

This clone was observed once. The rearrangement joins TRBV5-1 to TRBJ1-1; unclear D gene. This CDR3 contains 14 residues. Per germline, CDR1 SGHRS and CDR2 YFSETQ. Trimming took 0 bases from V and 0 from J, leaving 6 bases between them. CDR3 sequence (DNA): TGCGCCAGCAGCTTGGGTATTTTGAACACTGAAGCTTTCTTT. Protein: CASSLGILNTEAFF.

The chain has TRBV6-4 and TRBJ2-2; D perhaps matches TRBD1 (6 bases). Trimming took off 6 bases at V and 4 bases at J, with 9 bases between the two ends. This CDR3 region has 13 residues. CDR1 and CDR2 (germline): MRHNA, SNTAGT. CDR3 DNA: TGTGCCAGCAGCCTGGACAGCACCGGGGAGCTGTTTTTT. Encoded protein: CASSLDSTGELFF.

This chain joins TRBV28 and TRBJ2-3, with 7 bases matching TRBD1. The CDR3 is made up of 16 amino acids. V gave up 4 bases and J gave up 4 bases; unmatched junction bases: 11. Germline values: CDR1 MDHEN, CDR2 SYDVKM. The CDR3 region has the DNA TGTGCCAGCAGTTCCCAGGGACAGCTTGGCGCAGATACGCAGTATTTT. Translating gives CASSSQGQLGADTQYF.

The V and J genes are TRBV5-1 and TRBJ2-2, with 11 bases identical to TRBD2. J was trimmed by 1 base and V by 2 bases; bases with no gene match: 1. CDR1 and CDR2 from the germline V gene are SGHRS and YFSETQ. This CDR3 region has 16 residues. The CDR3: CASSFGLAGNTGELFF. CDR3 coding DNA: TGCGCCAGCAGCTTCGGACTAGCGGGGAACACCGGGGAGCTGTTTTTT.

V is TRBV5-4 and J is TRBJ2-7; 9 bases agree with TRBD1. Germline CDR1 SGHNT, CDR2 YYREEE (reference sequence). The CDR3 runs 14 residues. V gave up 4 bases and J gave up 3 bases; unmatched junction bases: 5. In DNA form, the CDR3 reads TGTGCCAGCAGCACTCGACAGGGGGTCTACGAGCAGTACTTC. Protein product: CASSTRQGVYEQYF.

The genes are TRBV27 and TRBJ1-5; the match to TRBD1 covers 8 bases. Germline CDR1 MNHEY, CDR2 SMNVEV (reference sequence). CDR3 length equals 15 residues. J was trimmed by 1 base and V by 4 bases; bases with no gene match: 3. CDR3 amino acids: CASSSGQGSNQPQHF. In DNA, the CDR3 is TGTGCCAGCAGTTCCGGACAGGGCAGCAATCAGCCCCAGCATTTT.